This T cell receptor beta chain was identified in a study of T cell changes during pregnancy in multiple sclerosis. The assay was immunoSEQ multiplex PCR, and TCRdb's table has in-frame clones only and misses some. The data show tens of thousands of clones, with roughly 94% seen just once and about 1.7% held by the top ten. The CDR3 has 16 amino acids. V was shortened by 5 bases and J by 0 bases, with 14 bases between the two germline ends. Germline V CDR1 and CDR2: SGHVS, FNYEAQ. The clonotype originates from a female donor with multiple sclerosis, enrolled in a pregnancy study. J is TRBJ2-1 and V is TRBV7-6, with TRBD2 as a possible D gene (6 bases). Here the sequenced sample was peripheral blood, taken in the third trimester of pregnancy. DNA for the CDR3: TGTGCCAGCAGCCCTCGACTAGGAGGCTCCTACAATGAGCAGTTCTTC. Its protein product is CASSPRLGGSYNEQFF.